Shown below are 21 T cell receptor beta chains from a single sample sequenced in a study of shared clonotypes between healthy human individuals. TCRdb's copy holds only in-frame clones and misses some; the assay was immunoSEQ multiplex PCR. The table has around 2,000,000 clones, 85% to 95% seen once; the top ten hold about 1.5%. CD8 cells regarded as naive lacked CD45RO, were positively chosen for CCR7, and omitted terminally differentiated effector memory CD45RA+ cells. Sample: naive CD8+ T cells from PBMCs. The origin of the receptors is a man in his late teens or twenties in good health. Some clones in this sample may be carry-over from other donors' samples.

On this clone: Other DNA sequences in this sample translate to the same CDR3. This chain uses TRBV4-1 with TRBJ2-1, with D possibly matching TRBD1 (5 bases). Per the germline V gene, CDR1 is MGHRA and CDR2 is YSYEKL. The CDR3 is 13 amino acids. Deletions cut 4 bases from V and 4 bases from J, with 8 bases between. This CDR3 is CASSPGPYNEQFF. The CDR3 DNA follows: TGCGCCAGCAGCCCAGGGCCATACAATGAGCAGTTCTTC.

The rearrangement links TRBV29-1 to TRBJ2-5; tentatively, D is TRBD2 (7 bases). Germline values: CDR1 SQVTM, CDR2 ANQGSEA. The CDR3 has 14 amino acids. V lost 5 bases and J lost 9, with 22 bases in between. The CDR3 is CSVLGGRGKAAQYF. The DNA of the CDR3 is TGCAGCGTTCTGGGGGGGCGCGGGAAAGCGGCCCAGTACTTC.

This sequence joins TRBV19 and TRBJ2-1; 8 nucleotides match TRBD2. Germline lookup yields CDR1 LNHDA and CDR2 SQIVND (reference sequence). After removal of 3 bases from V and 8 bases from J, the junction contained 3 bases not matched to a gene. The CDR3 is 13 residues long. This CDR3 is CASSMGLGYEQFF. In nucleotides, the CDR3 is TGTGCCAGTAGTATGGGACTAGGGTATGAGCAGTTCTTC. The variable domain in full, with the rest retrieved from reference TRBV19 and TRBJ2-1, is DGGITQSPKYLFRKEGQNVTLSCEQNLNHDAMYWYRQDPGQGLRLIYYSQIVNDFQKGDIAEGYSVSREKKESFPLTVTSAQKNPTAFYLCASSMGLGYEQFFGPGTRLTVL.

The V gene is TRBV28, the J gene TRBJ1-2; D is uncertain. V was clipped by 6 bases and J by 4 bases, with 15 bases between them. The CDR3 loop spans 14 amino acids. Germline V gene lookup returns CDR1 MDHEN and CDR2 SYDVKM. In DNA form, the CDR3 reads TGTGCCAGCAGCCTAGGGCAGCGCGGCTATGGCTACACCTTC. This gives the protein CASSLGQRGYGYTF.

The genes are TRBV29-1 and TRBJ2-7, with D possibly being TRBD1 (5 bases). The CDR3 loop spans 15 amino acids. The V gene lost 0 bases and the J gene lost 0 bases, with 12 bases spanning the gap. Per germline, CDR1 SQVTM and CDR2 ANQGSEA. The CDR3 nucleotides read TGCAGCGTTGAAGAACGGCAGGGTAGCTCCTACGAGCAGTACTTC. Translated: CSVEERQGSSYEQYF.

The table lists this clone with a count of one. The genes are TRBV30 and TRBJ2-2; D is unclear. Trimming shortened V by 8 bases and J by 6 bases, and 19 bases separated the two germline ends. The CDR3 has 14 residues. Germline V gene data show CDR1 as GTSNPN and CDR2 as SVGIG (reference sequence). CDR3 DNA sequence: TGTGCCGGAATGTCTTTCCGGGCCCCCGGGGAGCTGTTTTTT. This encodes CAGMSFRAPGELFF.

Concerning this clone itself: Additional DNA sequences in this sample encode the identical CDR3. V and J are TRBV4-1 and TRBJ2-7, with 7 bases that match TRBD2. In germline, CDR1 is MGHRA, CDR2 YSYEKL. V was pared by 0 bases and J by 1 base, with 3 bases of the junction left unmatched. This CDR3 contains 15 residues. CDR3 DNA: TGCGCCAGCAGCCAAGATTCTAGCGGATCCTACGAGCAGTACTTC. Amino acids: CASSQDSSGSYEQYF.

The CDR3 reads CASSQTGGVVAEAFF. The CDR3 nucleotides read TGTGCCAGCAGCCAAACAGGGGGCGTTGTGGCTGAAGCTTTCTTT. V and J are TRBV7-6 and TRBJ1-1, with TRBD1 matching 9 bases. The CDR3 extends over 15 amino acids. V was pared by 5 bases and J by 6 bases, with 10 bases of the junction left unmatched. The germline V gene encodes CDR1 SGHVS and CDR2 FNYEAQ.

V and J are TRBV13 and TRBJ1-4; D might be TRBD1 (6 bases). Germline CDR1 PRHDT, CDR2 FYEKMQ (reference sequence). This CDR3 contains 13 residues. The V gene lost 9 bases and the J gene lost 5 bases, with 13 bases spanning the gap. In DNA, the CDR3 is TGTGCCAGTTCAGGGGAGAGGAATGAAAAACTGTTTTTT. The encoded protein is CASSGERNEKLFF.

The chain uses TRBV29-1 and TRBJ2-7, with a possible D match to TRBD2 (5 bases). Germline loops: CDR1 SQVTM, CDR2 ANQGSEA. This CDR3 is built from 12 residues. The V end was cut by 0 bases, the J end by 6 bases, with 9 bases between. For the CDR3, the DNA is TGCAGCGTTGAAGATGAGGGTCCCGAGCAGTACTTC. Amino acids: CSVEDEGPEQYF.

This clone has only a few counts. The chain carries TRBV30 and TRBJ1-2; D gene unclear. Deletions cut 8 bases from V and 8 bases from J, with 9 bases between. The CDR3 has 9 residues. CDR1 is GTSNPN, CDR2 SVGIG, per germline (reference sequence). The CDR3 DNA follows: TGTGCCCTTGAGGGAGGCTACACCTTC. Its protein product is CALEGGYTF.

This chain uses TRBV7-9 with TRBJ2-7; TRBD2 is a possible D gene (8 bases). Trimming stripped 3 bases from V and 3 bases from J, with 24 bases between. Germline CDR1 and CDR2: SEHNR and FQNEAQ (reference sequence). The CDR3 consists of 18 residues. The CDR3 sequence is CASSLGFGGDSPRYEQYF. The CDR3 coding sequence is TGTGCCAGCAGCTTGGGGTTCGGGGGGGACAGCCCTCGCTACGAGCAGTACTTC.

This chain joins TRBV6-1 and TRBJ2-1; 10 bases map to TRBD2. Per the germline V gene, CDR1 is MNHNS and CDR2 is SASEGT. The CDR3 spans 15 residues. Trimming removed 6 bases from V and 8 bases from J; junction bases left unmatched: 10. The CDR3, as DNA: TGTGCCAGCAGCCTCAGCGGGAGGGGTGGGCATGAGCAGTTCTTC. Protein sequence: CASSLSGRGGHEQFF.

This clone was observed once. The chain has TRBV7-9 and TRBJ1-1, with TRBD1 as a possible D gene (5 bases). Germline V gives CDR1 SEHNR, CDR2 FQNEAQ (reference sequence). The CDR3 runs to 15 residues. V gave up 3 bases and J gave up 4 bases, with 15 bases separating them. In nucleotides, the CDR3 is TGTGCCAGCAGCTTCCGGGACCCCCTCCCCACTGAAGCTTTCTTT. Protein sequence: CASSFRDPLPTEAFF. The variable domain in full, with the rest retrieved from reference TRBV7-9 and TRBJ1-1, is DTGVSQNPRHKITKRGQNVTFRCDPISEHNRLYWYRQTLGQGPEFLTYFQNEAQLEKSRLLSDRFSAERPKGSFSTLEIQRTEQGDSAMYLCASSFRDPLPTEAFFGQGTRLTVV.

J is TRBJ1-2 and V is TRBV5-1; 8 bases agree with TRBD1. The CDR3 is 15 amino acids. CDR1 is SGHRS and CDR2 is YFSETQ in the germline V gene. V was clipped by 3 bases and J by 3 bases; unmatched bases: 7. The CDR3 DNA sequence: TGCGCCAGCAGCTCGGACAGGGAGGTACACTATGGCTACACCTTC. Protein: CASSSDREVHYGYTF.

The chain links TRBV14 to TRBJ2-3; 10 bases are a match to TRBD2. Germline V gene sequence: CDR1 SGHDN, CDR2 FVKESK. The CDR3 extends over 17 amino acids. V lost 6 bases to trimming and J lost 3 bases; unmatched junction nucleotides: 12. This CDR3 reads CASSKASGSTRTDTQYF. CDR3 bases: TGTGCCAGCAGTAAGGCTAGCGGGAGTACAAGGACAGATACGCAGTATTTT.

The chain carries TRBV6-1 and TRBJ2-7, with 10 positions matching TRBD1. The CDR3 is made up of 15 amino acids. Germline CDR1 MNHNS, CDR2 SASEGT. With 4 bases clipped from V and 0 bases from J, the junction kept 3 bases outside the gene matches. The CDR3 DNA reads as TGTGCCAGCAGTGTCCGGGACAGGGGCTCCTACGAGCAGTACTTC. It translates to CASSVRDRGSYEQYF.

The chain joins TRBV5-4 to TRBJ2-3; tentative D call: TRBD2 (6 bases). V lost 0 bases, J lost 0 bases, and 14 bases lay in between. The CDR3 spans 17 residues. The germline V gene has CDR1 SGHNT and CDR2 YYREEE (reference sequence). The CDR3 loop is CASSLGLTGASTDTQYF. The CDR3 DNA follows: TGTGCCAGCAGCTTGGGCTTAACGGGAGCTAGCACAGATACGCAGTATTTT.

The CDR3 region has the DNA TGTGCCAGCGGACCCTTAGCGGGAGGGGGCAATGAGCAGTTCTTC. It yields the protein CASGPLAGGGNEQFF. The chain has TRBV11-2 and TRBJ2-1; 11 nucleotides align to TRBD2. V lost 8 bases and J lost 6; bases outside the gene matches: 9. The V gene's germline CDR1 is SGHAT and CDR2 FQNNGV. The CDR3 contains 15 residues. The full variable domain, rest sourced from reference TRBV11-2 and TRBJ2-1, is EAGVAQSPRYKIIEKRQSVAFWCNPISGHATLYWYQQILGQGPKLLIQFQNNGVVDDSQLPKDRFSAERLKGVDSTLKIQPAKLEDSAVYLCASGPLAGGGNEQFFGPGTRLTVL.

The CDR3 protein is CASSTYGNEQYF. DNA for the CDR3: TGTGCCAGCAGCACGTACGGGAACGAGCAGTACTTC. The rearrangement joins TRBV5-5 to TRBJ2-7, with a possible D match to TRBD2 (5 bases). The CDR3 consists of 12 residues. Germline V gene sequence: CDR1 SGHKS, CDR2 YYEKEE (reference sequence). Between the trimmed V and J ends, which lost 4 bases and 5 bases, there was a span of 10 bases.

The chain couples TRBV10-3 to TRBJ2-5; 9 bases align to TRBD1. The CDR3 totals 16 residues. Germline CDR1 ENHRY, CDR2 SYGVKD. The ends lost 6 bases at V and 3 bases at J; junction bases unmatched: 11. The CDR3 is CAIRVPDRGGEETQYF. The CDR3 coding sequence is TGTGCCATCAGAGTCCCGGACAGGGGAGGAGAAGAGACCCAGTACTTC.